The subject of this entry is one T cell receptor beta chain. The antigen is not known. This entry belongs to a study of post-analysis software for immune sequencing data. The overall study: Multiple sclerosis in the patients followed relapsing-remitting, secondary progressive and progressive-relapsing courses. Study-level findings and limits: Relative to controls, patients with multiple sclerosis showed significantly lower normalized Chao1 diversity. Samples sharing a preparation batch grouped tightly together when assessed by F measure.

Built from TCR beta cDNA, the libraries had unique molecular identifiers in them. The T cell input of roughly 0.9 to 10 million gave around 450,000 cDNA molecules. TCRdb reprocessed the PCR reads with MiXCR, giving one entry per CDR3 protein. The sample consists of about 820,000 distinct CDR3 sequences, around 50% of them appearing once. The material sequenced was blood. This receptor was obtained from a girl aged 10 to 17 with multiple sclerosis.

CDR3 in DNA: TGTGCCAGCAGTGGCTTGAGCTACCAAGAGACCCAGTACTTC. It yields the protein CASSGLSYQETQYF. V is TRBV6-4 and J is TRBJ2-5, with D unresolved. The length of the CDR3 is 14 residues. The V gene lost 4 bases and the J gene lost 0 bases, with 9 bases spanning the gap. CDR1 is MRHNA and CDR2 is SNTAGT in the germline V gene.